The sequence of this TCR beta chain was determined in a study of CD8+CD57+ T cells in acquired aplastic anemia (dated by TCRdb to the late 2010s). As for the study more broadly: On average, sorted CD4+ and CD8+ cells yielded around 3.5 ug of extracted DNA, with a range of 0.2 to 27.4 ug. For healthy donor samples, the average read count was about 10 million for CD4+ cells and 11 million to 14 million for CD8+ cells.

In this study, sorted CD4+ and CD8+ T cells from the blood of healthy subjects and of severe aplastic anemia patients had their TCR repertoires deep-sequenced. Ficoll-Paque density gradient centrifugation was used to isolate peripheral blood mononuclear cells. Before DNA extraction, CD4+ and CD8+ T cells were sorted with FACS or magnetic beads. Genomic DNA served as template for TCR beta VDJ combination and CDR3 sequence profiling. An Illumina HiSeq 2000 was used for TCR repertoire sequencing. As for the original processing: TRBV/TRBJ rearrangement plots, CDR3 size and DJ length profiles, and Simpson's diversity index were used to evaluate the repertoires. Whichever DNA sequence was most abundant in the deep sequencing data was defined as the immunodominant clone. CDR3 amino acid sequences were screened for sharing across subjects and compared with published repertoires and the VDJdb database. TCRdb redid the processing of the public reads, applying fastp at Q25 and MiXCR, and retained in-frame beta chains. Merged by CDR3 protein, the rows form single entries marked with the most common genes and DNA. The V and J calls were determined by TCRdb, not by the authors. For this sample there are about 64,000 distinct CDR3 sequences; about 54% appear just once. Of the sample, under 2.5% is held by the ten largest clones.

Regarding this clonotype: Its antigen remains undetermined. Per-nucleotide qualities are absent, and no much larger clonotype sits a single base away.

Broad study findings and their caveats: Approximately 27 CD8+ CDR3 sequences were found in both patients and controls but appeared to be highly expressed in patients and within the immunodominant clones of the patients. Between patients and healthy controls, no significant difference in CD8+ Simpson's diversity was found (P=0.060).

Germline trimming: 5 bases from V, 8 bases from J; junction bases outside gene matches: 14. From the cysteine up to the phenylalanine, the CDR3 has a length of 16 residues. The DNA shown is the 48-base CDR3, in frame from base 1. Looking up the germline V gene (reference sequence) yields CDR1 DFQATT and CDR2 SNEGSKA. This TCR was recovered from a human donor in good health, serving as a control. The rearranged segments are TRBV20-1 and TRBJ1-6; TRBD1 lines up with 8 middle nucleotides. Sequencing was done on a sample of sorted CD4+, CD8+, or CD8+CD57+ T cells (not recorded which) from PBMCs. The CDR3 has the sequence CSAPSEAGGAHSPLHF. The DNA reads TGCAGTGCTCCCTCCGAGGCAGGGGGCGCCCATTCACCCCTCCACTTT.